The source of this TCR beta chain is a study of blood T cell repertoires in COVID-19. Measured with immunoSEQ multiplex PCR; TCRdb has only the in-frame clones, and not every one. The top ten clones hold less than 3% of a sample with about 300,000 clones, roughly nine tenths of them seen once. Per germline, CDR1 MGHRA and CDR2 YSYEKL. The CDR3 totals 15 residues. V trimming: 5 bases; J trimming: 12 bases; junction bases outside the gene matches: 15. The chain is built from TRBV4-1 and TRBJ1-4; 7 bases are a match to TRBD1. This TCR came from a woman aged 45-60 years who had been exposed to COVID-19. Sequenced sample: PBMCs or T cells enriched from blood (not recorded which). The CDR3 loop is CASSEGETGRMELFF. DNA of the CDR3: TGCGCCAGCAGCGAAGGGGAGACAGGGAGAATGGAACTGTTTTTT.